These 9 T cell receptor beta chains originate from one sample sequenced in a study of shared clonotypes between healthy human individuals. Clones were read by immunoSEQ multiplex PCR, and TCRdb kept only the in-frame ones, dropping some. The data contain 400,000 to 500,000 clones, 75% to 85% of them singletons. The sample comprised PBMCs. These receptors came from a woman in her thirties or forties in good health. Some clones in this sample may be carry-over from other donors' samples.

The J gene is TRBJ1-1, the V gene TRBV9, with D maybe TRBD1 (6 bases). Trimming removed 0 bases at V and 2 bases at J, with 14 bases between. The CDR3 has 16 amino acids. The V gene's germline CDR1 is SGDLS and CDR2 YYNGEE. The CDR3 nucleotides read TGTGCCAGCAGCGTAGGAGAGGGACACCGAAACACTGAAGCTTTCTTT. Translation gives CASSVGEGHRNTEAFF.

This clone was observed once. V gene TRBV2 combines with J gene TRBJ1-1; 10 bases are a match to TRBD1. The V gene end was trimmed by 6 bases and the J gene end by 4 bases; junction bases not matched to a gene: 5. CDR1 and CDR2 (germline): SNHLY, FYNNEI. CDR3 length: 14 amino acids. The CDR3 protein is CASRADRGLTEAFF. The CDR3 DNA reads TGTGCCAGCAGGGCCGACAGGGGGCTCACTGAAGCTTTCTTT. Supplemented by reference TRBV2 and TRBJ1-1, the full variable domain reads EPEVTQTPSHQVTQMGQEVILRCVPISNHLYFYWYRQILGQKVEFLVSFYNNEISEKSEIFDDQFSVERPDGSNFTLKIRSTKLEDSAMYFCASRADRGLTEAFFGQGTRLTVV.

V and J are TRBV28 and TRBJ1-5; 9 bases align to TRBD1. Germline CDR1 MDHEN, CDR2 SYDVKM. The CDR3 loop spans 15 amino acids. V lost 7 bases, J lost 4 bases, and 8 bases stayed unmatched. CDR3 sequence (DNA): TGTGCCAGCATCTTAGGGACAGGGTGGAATCAGCCCCAGCATTTT. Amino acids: CASILGTGWNQPQHF.

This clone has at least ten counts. Here the CDR3 reads CASTSWEYEQYF. The CDR3 bases are TGTGCCAGCACCTCCTGGGAGTACGAGCAGTACTTC. The chain uses TRBV28 and TRBJ2-7, with D possibly TRBD2 on 5 matching bases. Germline assignment: CDR1 MDHEN and CDR2 SYDVKM. The CDR3 runs to 12 residues. The V end lost 7 bases, the J end lost 4 bases, and 11 bases lay between the germline ends.

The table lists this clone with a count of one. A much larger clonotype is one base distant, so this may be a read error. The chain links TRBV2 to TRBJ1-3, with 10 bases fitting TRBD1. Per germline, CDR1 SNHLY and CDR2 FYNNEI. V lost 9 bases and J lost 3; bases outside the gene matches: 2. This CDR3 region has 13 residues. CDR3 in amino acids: CARGQGLGNTIYF. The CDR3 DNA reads TGTGCCAGGGGACAGGGGCTTGGAAACACCATATATTTT.

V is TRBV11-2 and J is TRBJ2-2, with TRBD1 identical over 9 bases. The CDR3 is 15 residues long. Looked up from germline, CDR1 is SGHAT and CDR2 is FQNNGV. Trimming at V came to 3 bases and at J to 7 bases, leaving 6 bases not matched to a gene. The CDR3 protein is CASSFRDRAIGELFF. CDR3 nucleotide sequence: TGTGCCAGCAGCTTCCGGGACAGGGCTATCGGGGAGCTGTTTTTT.

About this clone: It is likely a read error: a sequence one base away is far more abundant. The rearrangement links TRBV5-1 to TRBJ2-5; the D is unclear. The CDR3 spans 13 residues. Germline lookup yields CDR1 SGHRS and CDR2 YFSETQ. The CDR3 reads CVSSLEIAETQYF. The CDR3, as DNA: TGCGTCAGCAGCTTGGAAATAGCAGAGACCCAGTACTTC.

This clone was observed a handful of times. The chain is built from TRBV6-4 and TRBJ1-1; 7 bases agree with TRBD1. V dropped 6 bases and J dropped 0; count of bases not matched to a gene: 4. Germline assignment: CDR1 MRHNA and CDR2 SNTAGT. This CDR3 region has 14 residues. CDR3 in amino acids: CASRPDRMNTEAFF. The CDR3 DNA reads TGTGCCAGCAGACCGGACAGGATGAACACTGAAGCTTTCTTT.

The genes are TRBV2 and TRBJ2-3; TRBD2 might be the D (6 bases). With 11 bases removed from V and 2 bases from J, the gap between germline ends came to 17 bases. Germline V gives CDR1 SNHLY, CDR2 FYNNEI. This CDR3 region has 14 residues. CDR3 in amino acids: CAGRDFRTTDTQYF. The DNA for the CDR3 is TGTGCCGGAAGGGACTTCCGGACCACAGATACGCAGTATTTT.